This T cell receptor beta chain was profiled in a study of blood T cell repertoires in COVID-19 (TCRdb year 2020). Turning to the overall study: The collaborator samples originated in the United States, Italy and Spain and spanned the acute and convalescent phases of COVID-19. The prospective study material was composed of cDNA or gDNA derived from T cells, B-cell-depleted T cells, or PBMCs. Subjects who had been exposed to COVID-19, were actively infected with it, or had recovered from it provided the deeply sampled blood TCRbeta repertoires that made up the dataset. The repertoires were released in a freely available public database meant as a resource for research on the immune response to SARS-CoV-2. The samples were drawn from the first 160 participants of the ongoing ImmuneRACE study and from over a thousand subjects provided by 6 global collaborators. Nearly every sample came with metadata listing a de-identified subject ID, COVID-19 status, age in years and sex. Where available, HLA class I and class II types were obtained from metadata supplied by the sample provider rather than from assay-based typing. Overall study results and their limits: The amount of clinical and demographic metadata varied by source and participant and was provided uncurated.

Concerning this clone: Its antigen is unknown. Base qualities are not at hand, and no much larger clone is one base apart.

Participants in the prospective study were enrolled through a virtual design, were aged about 18 to 100 years, and lived in some 24 United States geographic areas. To assign participants to cohorts, the prospective study relied on clinical history that participants themselves reported in a screening survey and a study questionnaire. Recovered participants in ImmuneRACE Cohort 3 were defined by two consecutive negative NP/OP PCR tests, clearance by a healthcare professional, or resolution of symptoms. Each participant in the prospective study had whole blood, serum and a nasopharyngeal or oropharyngeal swab collected by mobile phlebotomists. Prospective study participants could optionally give additional blood draws and questionnaires over a 2-month period. Blood samples from the prospective study were shipped frozen or at room temperature prior to DNA extraction. TCRbeta CDR3 regions were amplified from genomic DNA by means of the immunoSEQ Assay, a bias-controlled multiplex PCR. As for how the authors treated the data: Within the assay, amplification of reference gene primers was used to estimate how many nucleated cells each sample contained. To quantify the absolute abundance of each unique TCRbeta CDR3 rearrangement, sequence reads were collapsed and filtered. For each sample, productive Simpson clonality was calculated by taking the square root of Simpson's diversity index across productive rearrangements. In TCRdb, the immuneACCESS table is reduced to in-frame sequences with V and J assigned. These tables do not hold every clone; where another copy was compared, an unresolved V gene accounts for under half, and the others remain unexplained. V and J calls and clone size are as listed in that table; D and trimming were resolved from the DNA. The sample has around 300,000 clones on record, roughly nine tenths of them singletons. About 3% of the sample rests with the top ten.

The sequence came from a woman between 45 and 60 years old who had recovered from COVID-19. The sequencing sample was made of PBMCs or T cells enriched from blood (not recorded which).

Here the CDR3 is given as CASSELGLKEGRLKLFF. The DNA sequence is as follows: TGTGCCAGCAGTGAGCTAGGATTGAAGGAGGGGCGCTTGAAACTGTTTTTT. The chain joins TRBV6-1 to TRBJ1-4, with a weak D call of TRBD1 (5 bases match). The V and J ends are trimmed by 3 bases and 11 bases, leaving 25 bases between them. From a lookup of the germline V gene, CDR1 and CDR2 are MNHNS and SASEGT. Its CDR3 holds 17 amino acids, cysteine through phenylalanine. Only CDR3 DNA is held: 51 bases, read in frame from base 1.